The clone carrying this TCR beta chain was seen a few times. Its specificity is unknown. The data derive from a study of T cell repertoires in cytomegalovirus infection. V gave up 7 bases and J gave up 12 bases; unmatched junction bases: 11. Per the germline V gene, CDR1 is LNHDA and CDR2 is SQIVND (reference sequence). The CDR3 extends over 14 amino acids. MiXCR, run by TCRdb on the reads, gives a single entry per CDR3 protein. This table holds 450,000 to 550,000 distinct CDR3 sequences, approximately 46% found once. Regarding the study as a whole: The cumulative frequency of public TCR beta families distinguished individuals who carried CMV together with the relevant HLA.

This sample comprised cultured PBMCs, obtained from culture after CMV antigen stimulation. This TCR came from a human donor in good health (CMV status not recorded). Some clones in this sample may be carry-over from other donors' samples. The chain combines TRBV19 with TRBJ2-1; TRBD1 matches 11 bases. DNA for the CDR3: TGTGCCAGTATAAGGACAGGGGGCTTGCGTGGGCAGTTCTTC. The encoded protein is CASIRTGGLRGQFF.